One and the same sample provided the 25 T cell receptor beta chains below, sequenced in a study of blood T cells in healthy people across ages. With a J-beta primer mix and a sample-barcoded 5' primer, a second PCR ran about 7 to 11 cycles. In TCRdb, the 5' RACE reads were re-called with MiXCR into one record per CDR3 protein. The table includes roughly 730,000 distinct CDR3 sequences, around 50% detected once. Sequenced sample: blood. Receptor source: a man aged 35-49 years in good health.

This clonotype was observed a handful of times. J is TRBJ1-1 and V is TRBV2; D unresolved. CDR1 is SNHLY and CDR2 is FYNNEI in the germline V gene. The CDR3 length is 11 residues. Trimming cost V 2 bases and J 8 bases, with 6 bases left between them. CDR3: CASSELLEAFF. As DNA, the CDR3 is TGTGCCAGCAGTGAATTGCTGGAAGCTTTCTTT.

There are a few counts of this clonotype. The rearrangement joins TRBV20-1 to TRBJ2-7; D is uncertain. Looked up from germline, CDR1 is DFQATT and CDR2 is SNEGSKA (reference sequence). The CDR3 sequence is 12 residues long. V was pared by 0 bases and J by 1 base, with 4 bases between. The CDR3 is CSAREQSYEQYF. The CDR3 DNA sequence: TGCAGTGCTAGAGAACAGTCCTACGAGCAGTACTTC.

This clonotype was picked up a small number of times. V gene TRBV6-6 combines with J gene TRBJ2-5; either TRBD1 or TRBD2 may supply D (6 bases each). The CDR3 loop spans 13 amino acids. The V gene's germline CDR1 is MNHNY and CDR2 SVGAGI (reference sequence). V shed 2 bases and J shed 5 bases, with 9 bases lying between them. The CDR3 is CASSYRGLETQYF. As DNA, the CDR3 is TGTGCCAGCAGTTACCGGGGGCTGGAGACCCAGTACTTC.

The chain carries TRBV28 and TRBJ1-4, with 10 positions matching TRBD1. This CDR3 contains 14 residues. V dropped 6 bases and J dropped 8; count of bases not matched to a gene: 6. CDR1 and CDR2 from the germline V gene are MDHEN and SYDVKM. The CDR3 region has the DNA TGTGCCAGCAGCAACCGGGACAGGGGAGAAAAACTGTTTTTT. Translating it yields CASSNRDRGEKLFF.

The chain couples TRBV11-2 to TRBJ1-4; D remains ambiguous. V lost 3 bases and J 8 bases, leaving 16 bases between the germline ends. Germline V gene sequence: CDR1 SGHAT, CDR2 FQNNGV. The CDR3 has 15 amino acids. CDR3 bases: TGTGCCAGCAGCTTCTTCTCGGCACGGGCCGAAAAACTGTTTTTT. Its translation: CASSFFSARAEKLFF.

The chain has TRBV6-1 and TRBJ1-2, with 8 bases lining up with TRBD1. The CDR3 totals 14 residues. V was clipped by 6 bases and J by 8 bases; unmatched bases: 11. The germline V gene encodes CDR1 MNHNS and CDR2 SASEGT. The CDR3 DNA follows: TGTGCCAGCAGCTCCTCAGGGGGCGCATTCGGCTACACCTTC. Protein sequence: CASSSSGGAFGYTF.

There are many counts of this clonotype. This chain uses TRBV6-5 with TRBJ2-2; unclear D gene. V lost 0 bases and J lost 8, with 7 bases in between. CDR3 size: 13 residues. Germline loops: CDR1 MNHEY, CDR2 SVGAGI. The CDR3: CASSYSRGGELFF. DNA for the CDR3: TGTGCCAGCAGTTACTCGAGAGGTGGGGAGCTGTTTTTT.

At least ten counts were recorded for this clonotype. The J gene is TRBJ2-1, the V gene TRBV9; the D is unclear. Trimming left V 3 bases short and J 9 bases short, with 10 bases between. Germline CDR1 SGDLS, CDR2 YYNGEE. There are 12 residues in the CDR3. The CDR3 DNA is TGTGCCAGCAGCGGATCTAATTCTGAGCAGTTCTTC. Its translation: CASSGSNSEQFF. Based on the CDR3 plus reference TRBV9 and TRBJ2-1, the full variable domain is DSGVTQTPKHLITATGQRVTLRCSPRSGDLSVYWYQQSLDQGLQFLIQYYNGEERAKGNILERFSAQQFPDLHSELNLSSLELGDSALYFCASSGSNSEQFFGPGTRLTVL.

The chain couples TRBV20-1 to TRBJ1-1; D not resolved. The germline CDR1 and CDR2 sequences are DFQATT and SNEGSKA (reference sequence). V was shortened by 3 bases and J by 5 bases, with 25 bases between the two germline ends. The CDR3 totals 17 residues. The CDR3: CSASVPLTDRPKTEAFF. CDR3 DNA: TGCAGTGCTAGCGTCCCTCTCACCGACCGGCCTAAGACTGAAGCTTTCTTT.

The V and J genes are TRBV6-2 or TRBV6-3 and TRBJ2-7; D possibly matches TRBD1 or TRBD2 (6 bases each). This CDR3 has 16 amino acids. Trimming removed 0 bases at V and 1 base at J, with 13 bases between. CDR1 and CDR2 from the germline V gene are MNHEY and SVGEGT. The CDR3 sequence: CASSYSKGGFSYEQYF. DNA for the CDR3: TGTGCCAGCAGTTACTCGAAAGGGGGGTTTTCCTACGAGCAGTACTTC.

The rearrangement links TRBV28 to TRBJ1-2; D is undetermined. CDR3 size: 11 residues. Germline V gene data show CDR1 as MDHEN and CDR2 as SYDVKM. V lost 3 bases and J lost 11, with 10 bases in between. Here the CDR3 DNA reads TGTGCCAGCAGTTTCCTCGCTGGGTACACCTTC. Protein product: CASSFLAGYTF.

V gene TRBV9 combines with J gene TRBJ1-2; D gene ambiguous. This CDR3 comprises 16 residues. Between the trimmed V and J ends, which lost 0 bases and 2 bases, there was a span of 14 bases. The V gene's germline CDR1 is SGDLS and CDR2 YYNGEE. CDR3 sequence: CASSVEGRFVNYGYTF. In DNA form, the CDR3 reads TGTGCCAGCAGCGTAGAGGGCAGGTTCGTCAACTATGGCTACACCTTC.

The chain is built from TRBV20-1 and TRBJ2-3, with unresolved D. V was shortened by 3 bases and J by 1 base, with 11 bases between the two germline ends. CDR1 and CDR2 from the germline V gene are DFQATT and SNEGSKA (reference sequence). This CDR3 comprises 14 residues. CDR3 residues: CSARMSGGTDTQYF. DNA for the CDR3: TGCAGTGCTAGGATGTCGGGTGGCACAGATACGCAGTATTTT.

This clonotype was seen repeatedly, ten times or more. This rearrangement joins TRBV6-5 to TRBJ2-4; D not certain. V shed 6 bases and J shed 6 bases, with 18 bases lying between them. CDR3 length equals 15 residues. Per the germline V gene, CDR1 is MNHEY and CDR2 is SVGAGI. CDR3 in amino acids: CASRPDTWTLNIQYF. The DNA for the CDR3 is TGTGCCAGCAGACCCGATACCTGGACCCTAAACATTCAGTACTTC.

The gene calls are TRBV2 and TRBJ1-4; D gene uncertain. Germline CDR1 and CDR2: SNHLY and FYNNEI. Deletions cut 11 bases from V and 3 bases from J, with 22 bases between. There are 16 residues in the CDR3. The CDR3 spells CAASSEGHGANEKLFF. The CDR3 DNA sequence: TGTGCCGCCAGCAGTGAAGGTCATGGGGCTAATGAAAAACTGTTTTTT. Looking up the rest from reference TRBV2 and TRBJ1-4 gives the full variable domain: EPEVTQTPSHQVTQMGQEVILRCVPISNHLYFYWYRQILGQKVEFLVSFYNNEISEKSEIFDDQFSVERPDGSNFTLKIRSTKLEDSAMYFCAASSEGHGANEKLFFGSGTQLSVL.

The V and J genes are TRBV7-9 and TRBJ2-3; D could derive from TRBD1 or TRBD2 (6 bases each). V was shortened by 3 bases and J by 13 bases, with 20 bases between the two germline ends. The CDR3 sequence is 14 residues long. The germline V gene encodes CDR1 SEHNR and CDR2 FQNEAQ (reference sequence). The CDR3 DNA reads as TGTGCCAGCAGCTTTATCGGGGGCCGTAAAAGGGAGTATTTT. Translation: CASSFIGGRKREYF. Using reference TRBV7-9 and TRBJ2-3 for the parts outside the CDR3, the full variable domain is DTGVSQNPRHKITKRGQNVTFRCDPISEHNRLYWYRQTLGQGPEFLTYFQNEAQLEKSRLLSDRFSAERPKGSFSTLEIQRTEQGDSAMYLCASSFIGGRKREYFGPGTRLTVL.

This clonotype was counted only a few times. The V and J genes are TRBV4-3 and TRBJ2-7, with D unresolved. CDR1 and CDR2 from the germline V gene are LGHNA and YSLEER. The V end was cut by 1 base, the J end by 0 bases, with 4 bases between. The CDR3 is 13 residues long. The CDR3 is CASSQGYSYEQYF. DNA of the CDR3: TGCGCCAGCAGCCAAGGATACTCCTACGAGCAGTACTTC.

V usage is TRBV18 and J usage is TRBJ2-3, with no clear D. Trimming took 1 base from V and 4 from J, leaving 15 bases between them. The CDR3 is made up of 16 amino acids. Per germline, CDR1 KGHSH and CDR2 LQKENI. Written as DNA, the CDR3 is TGTGCCAGCTCACCACGAAAGGGCCCGGGCGCAGATACGCAGTATTTT. Its translation: CASSPRKGPGADTQYF.

V is TRBV7-2 and J is TRBJ1-5, with TRBD1 identical over 9 bases. Germline lookup yields CDR1 SGHTA and CDR2 FQGNSA. V shed 4 bases, J shed 5 bases, and the junction held 3 bases outside the gene matches. The length of the CDR3 is 14 residues. DNA of the CDR3: TGTGCCAGCAGCTACAGGGGGCCTGATCAGCCCCAGCATTTT. Translation: CASSYRGPDQPQHF.

The gene calls are TRBV6-6 and TRBJ2-7; TRBD2 matches at 7 bases. In germline, CDR1 is MNHNY, CDR2 SVGAGI (reference sequence). With V trimmed by 6 bases and J by 4 bases, 9 bases remained unmatched. The CDR3 is 14 residues long. CDR3 in amino acids: CASSGGSFGYEQYF. The CDR3 DNA reads TGTGCCAGCAGCGGGGGGTCCTTCGGGTACGAGCAGTACTTC.

The chain uses TRBV29-1 and TRBJ2-2, with 7 bases aligning to TRBD2. V lost 8 bases, J lost 8 bases, and 8 bases stayed unmatched. Germline CDR1 reads SQVTM; CDR2 reads ANQGSEA. This CDR3 is 12 amino acids long. The CDR3 DNA reads as TGCAGCTTCTCGGACGGGAGGGGGGAGCTGTTTTTT. Its protein is CSFSDGRGELFF.

This rearrangement joins TRBV9 to TRBJ2-7; 8 bases match TRBD2. The better agreement between TRBJ2-5 and the DNA end casts doubt on the J call. Germline V gene data show CDR1 as SGDLS and CDR2 as YYNGEE. The CDR3 has 15 amino acids. CDR3 loop: CASSVRGGSEETQYF. In nucleotides, the CDR3 is TGTGCCAGCAGCGTCCGCGGGGGGTCGGAAGAGACCCAGTACTTC.

The chain joins TRBV7-8 to TRBJ2-5; D is perhaps TRBD1 (6 bases). The J call may not be correct, given that the DNA end is closer to TRBJ2-7. Germline CDR1 reads SGHVS; CDR2 reads FQNEAQ. This CDR3 is 15 amino acids long. The CDR3 DNA reads as TGTGCCAGCAGCCCCGTTGGGGGCACGGACTACGAGCAGTACTTC. Protein sequence: CASSPVGGTDYEQYF.

The chain is built from TRBV3-1 and TRBJ1-2, with D hard to call. Germline V lookup: CDR1 LGHDT, CDR2 YNNKEL (reference sequence). Trimming shortened V by 3 bases and J by 4 bases, and 15 bases separated the two germline ends. The CDR3 has 15 residues. CDR3: CASSQDERSSYGYTF. DNA for the CDR3: TGTGCCAGCAGCCAGGATGAAAGGTCTAGCTATGGCTACACCTTC.

The rearrangement links TRBV11-2 to TRBJ2-5, with 7 bases that match TRBD2. This CDR3 has 15 amino acids. Germline V gene data show CDR1 as SGHAT and CDR2 as FQNNGV. J lost 0 bases, V lost 4 bases, and 5 bases had no gene match. The CDR3 nucleotides read TGTGCCAGCAGCTCGAGCCTAGCGGACCAAGAGACCCAGTACTTC. Encoded protein: CASSSSLADQETQYF. Using reference TRBV11-2 and TRBJ2-5 for the parts outside the CDR3, the full variable domain is EAGVAQSPRYKIIEKRQSVAFWCNPISGHATLYWYQQILGQGPKLLIQFQNNGVVDDSQLPKDRFSAERLKGVDSTLKIQPAKLEDSAVYLCASSSSLADQETQYFGPGTRLLVL.